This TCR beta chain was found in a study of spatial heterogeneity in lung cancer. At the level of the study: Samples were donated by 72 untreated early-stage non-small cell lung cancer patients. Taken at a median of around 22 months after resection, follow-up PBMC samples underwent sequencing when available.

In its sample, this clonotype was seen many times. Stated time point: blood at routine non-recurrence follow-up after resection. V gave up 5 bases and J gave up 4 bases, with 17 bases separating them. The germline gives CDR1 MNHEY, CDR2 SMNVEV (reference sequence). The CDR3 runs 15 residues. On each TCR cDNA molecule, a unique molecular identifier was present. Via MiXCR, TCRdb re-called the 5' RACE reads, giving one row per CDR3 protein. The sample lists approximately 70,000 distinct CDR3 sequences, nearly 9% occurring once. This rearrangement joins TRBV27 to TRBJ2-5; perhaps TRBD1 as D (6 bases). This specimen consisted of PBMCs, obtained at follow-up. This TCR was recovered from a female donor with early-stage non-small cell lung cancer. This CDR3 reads CASSQAGQPGETQYF. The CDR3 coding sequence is TGTGCCAGCAGTCAGGCTGGACAGCCCGGAGAGACCCAGTACTTC.